The clone carrying this TCR beta chain was recorded at least ten times. Its antigen is not known. The CDR3 is made up of 14 amino acids. V lost 3 bases and J lost 7; bases outside the gene matches: 2. The germline gives CDR1 MDHEN, CDR2 SYDVKM. This sample was taken from a study of metastatic and nonmetastatic thyroid tumors. Study overall: Repertoires from malignant and benign thyroid patients were compared across blood and tumor or nodule tissue.

In the study's own analysis: Across clinicopathological groups, CDR3 differences served as the basis for building a distant-metastasis classifier for papillary thyroid cancer. TCRdb reanalyzed the PCR reads via MiXCR. In this record, the V and J calls reflect TCRdb's handling and not the investigators' own analysis. The sample carries 60,000 to 75,000 clones, approximately 4.1% recorded once. Among the patients, none had received any treatment before thyroid surgery. Broader study findings: TCR beta diversity was reportedly significantly higher in malignant thyroid tumors than benign nodules, in blood and tumor.

The receptor's source is a female donor with papillary thyroid cancer or a benign thyroid nodule (not recorded which). Some clones in this sample may be carry-over from other donors' samples. V is TRBV28 and J is TRBJ1-6, with 8 positions matching TRBD1. Sequencing input: blood. CDR3 nucleotides: TGTGCCAGCAGTTTCGACAGGGGAAATTCACCCCTCCACTTT. It codes for CASSFDRGNSPLHF. Full variable domain (rest looked up from reference TRBV28 and TRBJ1-6): DVKVTQSSRYLVKRTGEKVFLECVQDMDHENMFWYRQDPGLGLRLIYFSYDVKMKEKGDIPEGYSVSREKKERFSLILESASTNQTSMYLCASSFDRGNSPLHFGNGTRLTVT.